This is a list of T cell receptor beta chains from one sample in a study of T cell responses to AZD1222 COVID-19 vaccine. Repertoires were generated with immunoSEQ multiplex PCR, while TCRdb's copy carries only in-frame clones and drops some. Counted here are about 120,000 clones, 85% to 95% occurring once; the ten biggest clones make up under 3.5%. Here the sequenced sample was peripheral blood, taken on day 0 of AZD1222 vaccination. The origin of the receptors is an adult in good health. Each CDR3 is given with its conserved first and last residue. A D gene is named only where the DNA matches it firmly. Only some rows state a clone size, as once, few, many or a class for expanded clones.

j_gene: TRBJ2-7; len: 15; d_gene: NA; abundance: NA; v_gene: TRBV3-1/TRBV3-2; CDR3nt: TGTGCCAGCAGCCAAGAAGGGGTCTCCCCCTACGAGCAGTACTTC; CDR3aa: CASSQEGVSPYEQYF
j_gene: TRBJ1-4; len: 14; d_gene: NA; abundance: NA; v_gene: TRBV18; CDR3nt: TGTGCCAGCTTCGCGGACCTTCTGAATGAAAAACTGTTTTTT; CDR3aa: CASFADLLNEKLFF
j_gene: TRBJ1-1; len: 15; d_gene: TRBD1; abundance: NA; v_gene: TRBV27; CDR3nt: TGTGCCAGCAGTTTATTCGGACAGGATTCAGGGGAAGCTTTCTTT; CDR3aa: CASSLFGQDSGEAFF
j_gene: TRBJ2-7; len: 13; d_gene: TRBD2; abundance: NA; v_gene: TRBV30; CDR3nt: TGTGCCTCTGGACTAGCGGGTACCTACGAGCAGTACTTC; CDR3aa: CASGLAGTYEQYF
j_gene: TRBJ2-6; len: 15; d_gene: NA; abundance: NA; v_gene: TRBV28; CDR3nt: TGTGCCAGCAGTTTAGACAGCTCTGGGGCCAACGTCCTGACTTTC; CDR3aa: CASSLDSSGANVLTF
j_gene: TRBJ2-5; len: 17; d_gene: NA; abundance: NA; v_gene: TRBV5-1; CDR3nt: TGCGCCAGCAGCTTCGGTCCCCTTACCGGCCCTCACGAGACCCAGTACTTC; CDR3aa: CASSFGPLTGPHETQYF
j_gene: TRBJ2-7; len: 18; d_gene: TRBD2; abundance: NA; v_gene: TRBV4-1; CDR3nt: TGCGCCAGCAGCCCCGGTCTAGCGGGAGAGAAGAGCTCCTACGAGCAGTACTTC; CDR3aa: CASSPGLAGEKSSYEQYF
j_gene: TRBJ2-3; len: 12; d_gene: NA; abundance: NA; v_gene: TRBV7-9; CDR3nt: TGTGCCAGCAGCGCTCCGGGAGATACGCAGTATTTT; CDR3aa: CASSAPGDTQYF
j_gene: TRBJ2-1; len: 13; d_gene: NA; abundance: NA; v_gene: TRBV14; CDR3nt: TGTGCCAGCAGCCAAGAAACATTGAATGAGCAGTTCTTC; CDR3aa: CASSQETLNEQFF
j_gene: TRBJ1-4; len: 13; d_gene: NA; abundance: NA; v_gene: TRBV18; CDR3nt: TGTGCCAGCTCGCCGGACCGAAATGAAAAACTGTTTTTT; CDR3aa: CASSPDRNEKLFF
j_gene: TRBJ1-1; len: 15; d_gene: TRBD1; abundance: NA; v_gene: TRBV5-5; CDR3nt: TGTGCCAGCAGCAACTCGGGACAGGCGAACACTGAAGCTTTCTTT; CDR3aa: CASSNSGQANTEAFF
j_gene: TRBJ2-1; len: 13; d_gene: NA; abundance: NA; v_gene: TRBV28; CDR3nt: TGTGCCAGCAGTTTTTACAGAGACAATGAGCAGTTCTTC; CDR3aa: CASSFYRDNEQFF
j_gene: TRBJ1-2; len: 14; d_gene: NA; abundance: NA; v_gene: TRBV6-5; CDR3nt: TGTGCCAGCAGGCCCGGGTGGGCGGACTATGGCTACACCTTC; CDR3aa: CASRPGWADYGYTF
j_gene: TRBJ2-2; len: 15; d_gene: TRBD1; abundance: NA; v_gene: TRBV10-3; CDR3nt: TGTGCCATCAGAGGACAGGGACCAATTGGCGGGGAGCTGTTTTTT; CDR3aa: CAIRGQGPIGGELFF
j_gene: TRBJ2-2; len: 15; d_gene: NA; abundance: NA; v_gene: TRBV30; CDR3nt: TGTGCCTGGAGTGTACGGGAACTCGACGCCGGGGAGCTGTTTTTT; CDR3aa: CAWSVRELDAGELFF
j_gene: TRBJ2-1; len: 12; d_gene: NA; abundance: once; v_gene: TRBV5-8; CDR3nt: TGTGCCAGCAGCTTGAGGACTTCGGAGCAGTTCTTC; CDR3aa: CASSLRTSEQFF
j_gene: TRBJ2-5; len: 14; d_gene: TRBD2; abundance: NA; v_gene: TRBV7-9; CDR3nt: TGTGCCAGCAGAAGCCGGGAGGGGTGGGAGACCCAGTACTTC; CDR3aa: CASRSREGWETQYF
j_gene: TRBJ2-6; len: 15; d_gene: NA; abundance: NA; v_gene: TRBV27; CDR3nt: TGTGCCAGCAGTCCCCCCCCGCTTGGGGCCAACGTCCTGACTTTC; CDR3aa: CASSPPPLGANVLTF
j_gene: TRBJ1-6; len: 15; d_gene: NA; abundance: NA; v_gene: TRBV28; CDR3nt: TGTGCCAGCAGTGCCGTCAGGGGTAACGATTCACCCCTCCACTTT; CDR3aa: CASSAVRGNDSPLHF
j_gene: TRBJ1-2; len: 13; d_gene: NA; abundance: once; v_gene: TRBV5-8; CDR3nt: TGTGCCAGCAGCTTTCACGCTAACTATGGCTACACCTTC; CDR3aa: CASSFHANYGYTF
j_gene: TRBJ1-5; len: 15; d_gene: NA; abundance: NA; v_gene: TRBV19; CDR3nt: TGTGCCAGTAGGAAAAGTGAAAACACAGGGCGGCCCCAGCATTTT; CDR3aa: CASRKSENTGRPQHF
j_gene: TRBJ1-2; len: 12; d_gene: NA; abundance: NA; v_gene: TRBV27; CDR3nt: TGTGCCAGCAGGGGGGCGGGCTATGGCTACACCTTC; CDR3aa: CASRGAGYGYTF
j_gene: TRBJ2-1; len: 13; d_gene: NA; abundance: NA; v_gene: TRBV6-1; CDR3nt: TGTGCCAGCAGTGCCATGACTCGTAATGAGCAGTTCTTC; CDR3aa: CASSAMTRNEQFF
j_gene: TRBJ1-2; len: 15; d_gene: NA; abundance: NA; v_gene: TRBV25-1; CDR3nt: TGTGCCAGCAGTGGGGGGACGGAACCTTCGTACGACTACACCTTC; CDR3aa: CASSGGTEPSYDYTF
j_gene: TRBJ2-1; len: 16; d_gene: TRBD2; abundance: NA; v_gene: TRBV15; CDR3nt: TGTGCCACCAGCAGAGAGATCGGGAGGGCTTCCAATGAGCAGTTCTTC; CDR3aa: CATSREIGRASNEQFF
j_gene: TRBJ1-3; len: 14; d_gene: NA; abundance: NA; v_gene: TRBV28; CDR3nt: TGTGCCAGCAGTCTTCGGGGCCTCCCTAACACCATATATTTT; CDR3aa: CASSLRGLPNTIYF
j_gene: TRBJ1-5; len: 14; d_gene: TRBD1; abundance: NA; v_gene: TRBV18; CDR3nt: TGTGCCAGCTCACCACGGACAGGGGATCAGCCCCAGCATTTT; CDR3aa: CASSPRTGDQPQHF
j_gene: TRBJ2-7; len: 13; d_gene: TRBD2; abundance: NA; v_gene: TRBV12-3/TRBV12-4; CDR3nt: TGTGCCAGCAGAACTAGCGGGAGGAACGAGCAGTACTTC; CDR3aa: CASRTSGRNEQYF
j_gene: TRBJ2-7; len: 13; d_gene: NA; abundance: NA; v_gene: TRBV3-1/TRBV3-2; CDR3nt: TGTGCCAGCAGCCAAGGGACTACGTACGAGCAGTACTTC; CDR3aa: CASSQGTTYEQYF
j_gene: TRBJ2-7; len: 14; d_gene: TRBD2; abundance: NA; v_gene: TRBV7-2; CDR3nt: TGTGCCAGCAGCTTAGATAGCGGGAGTACCGAGCAGTACTTC; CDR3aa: CASSLDSGSTEQYF
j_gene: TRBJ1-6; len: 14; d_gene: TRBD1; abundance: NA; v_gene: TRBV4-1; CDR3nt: TGCGCCAGCAGCCAAGTTATAGGGACAGGGTTATTCCACTTT; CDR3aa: CASSQVIGTGLFHF
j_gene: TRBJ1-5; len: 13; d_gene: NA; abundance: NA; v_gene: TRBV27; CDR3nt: TGTGCCAGCCGACAGGATAGCAATCAGCCCCAGCATTTT; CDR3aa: CASRQDSNQPQHF
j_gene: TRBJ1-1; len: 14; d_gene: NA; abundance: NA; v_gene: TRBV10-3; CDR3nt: TGTGCCACCGGGACAACGGGCTTGAAGGCTGAAGCTTTCTTT; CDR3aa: CATGTTGLKAEAFF
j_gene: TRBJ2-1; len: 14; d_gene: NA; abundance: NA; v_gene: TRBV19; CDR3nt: TGTGCCAGTAGCCACAGGGTCGCCTACAATGAGCAGTTCTTC; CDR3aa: CASSHRVAYNEQFF
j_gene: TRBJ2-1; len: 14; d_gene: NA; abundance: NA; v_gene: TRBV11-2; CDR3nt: TGTGCCAGCAGGGAATTCGGACGGCTTAATGAGCAGTTCTTC; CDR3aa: CASREFGRLNEQFF
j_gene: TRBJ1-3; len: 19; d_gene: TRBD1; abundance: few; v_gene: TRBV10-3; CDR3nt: TGTGCCATCAGCCGGGATCTCGGCGGACAGGGGCTTGCTGGAAACACCATATATTTT; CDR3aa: CAISRDLGGQGLAGNTIYF
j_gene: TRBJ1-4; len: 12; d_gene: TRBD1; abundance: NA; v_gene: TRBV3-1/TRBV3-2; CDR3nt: TGTGCCAGCTCAGGGGGCCGGGAAAAACTGTTTTTT; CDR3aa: CASSGGREKLFF
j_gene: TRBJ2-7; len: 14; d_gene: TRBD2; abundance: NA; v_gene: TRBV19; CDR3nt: TGTGCCAGTAGTAGCGCTAGCGGGAGACTTGTGCAGTACTTC; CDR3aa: CASSSASGRLVQYF
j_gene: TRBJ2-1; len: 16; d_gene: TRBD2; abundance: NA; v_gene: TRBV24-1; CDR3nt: TGTGCCACCAGTGATCTTCTAGCGGGAGGTCTCGATGAGCAGTTCTTC; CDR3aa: CATSDLLAGGLDEQFF
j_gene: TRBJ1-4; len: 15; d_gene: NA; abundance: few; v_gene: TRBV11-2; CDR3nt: TGTGCCAGCAGCTTAGAGCTTCAGGGATCGAGAAAACTGTTTTTT; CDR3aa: CASSLELQGSRKLFF
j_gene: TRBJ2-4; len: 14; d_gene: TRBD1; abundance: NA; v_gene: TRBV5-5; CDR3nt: TGTGCCAGCAGCGACTGGACAGGGTATGACATTCAGTACTTC; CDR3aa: CASSDWTGYDIQYF
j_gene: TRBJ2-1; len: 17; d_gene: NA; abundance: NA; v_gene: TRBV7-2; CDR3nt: TGTGCCAGCAGCTCGCCGAAGCTCCCAATCTCCTACAATGAGCAGTTCTTC; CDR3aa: CASSSPKLPISYNEQFF
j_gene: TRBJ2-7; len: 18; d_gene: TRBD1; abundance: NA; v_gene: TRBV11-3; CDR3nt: TGTGCCAGCAGCTTAGGGGGACAGGGCTCCTTTCACTCCTACGAGCAGTACTTC; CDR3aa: CASSLGGQGSFHSYEQYF
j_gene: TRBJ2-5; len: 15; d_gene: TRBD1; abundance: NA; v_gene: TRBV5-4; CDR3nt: TGTGCCAGCAGCCTCGACAGGGGTTTTGGGGAGACCCAGTACTTC; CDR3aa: CASSLDRGFGETQYF
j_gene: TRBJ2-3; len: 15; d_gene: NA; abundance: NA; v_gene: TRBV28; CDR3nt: TGTGCCACACAGCCGGAGAGGGCCTCGTCAGATACGCAGTATTTT; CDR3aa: CATQPERASSDTQYF
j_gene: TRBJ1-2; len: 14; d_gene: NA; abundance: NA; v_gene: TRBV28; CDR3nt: TGTGCCAGCAGTTCCCCGGGGGTTCCGAGAGGCTACACCTTC; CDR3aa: CASSSPGVPRGYTF
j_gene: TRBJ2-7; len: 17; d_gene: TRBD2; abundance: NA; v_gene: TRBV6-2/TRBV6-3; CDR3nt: TGTGCCAGCAACCCGGGACTAGCGGGAGGAGGGGGTATCGAGCAGTACTTC; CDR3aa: CASNPGLAGGGGIEQYF
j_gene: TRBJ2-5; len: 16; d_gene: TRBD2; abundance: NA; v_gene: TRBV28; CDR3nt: TGTGCCAGCAGTTCTCCTACGGCGGGAGGGGGGGAGACCCAGTACTTC; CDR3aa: CASSSPTAGGGETQYF
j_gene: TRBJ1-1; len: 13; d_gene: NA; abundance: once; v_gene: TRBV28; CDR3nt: TGTGCCAGCAGTTTCTCGGGGCCCCCTGAAGCTTTCTTT; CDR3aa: CASSFSGPPEAFF
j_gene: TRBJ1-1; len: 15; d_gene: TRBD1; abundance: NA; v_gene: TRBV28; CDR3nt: TGTGCCAGCAGTTTTCACGGGACAGCGAACACTGAAGCTTTCTTT; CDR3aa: CASSFHGTANTEAFF